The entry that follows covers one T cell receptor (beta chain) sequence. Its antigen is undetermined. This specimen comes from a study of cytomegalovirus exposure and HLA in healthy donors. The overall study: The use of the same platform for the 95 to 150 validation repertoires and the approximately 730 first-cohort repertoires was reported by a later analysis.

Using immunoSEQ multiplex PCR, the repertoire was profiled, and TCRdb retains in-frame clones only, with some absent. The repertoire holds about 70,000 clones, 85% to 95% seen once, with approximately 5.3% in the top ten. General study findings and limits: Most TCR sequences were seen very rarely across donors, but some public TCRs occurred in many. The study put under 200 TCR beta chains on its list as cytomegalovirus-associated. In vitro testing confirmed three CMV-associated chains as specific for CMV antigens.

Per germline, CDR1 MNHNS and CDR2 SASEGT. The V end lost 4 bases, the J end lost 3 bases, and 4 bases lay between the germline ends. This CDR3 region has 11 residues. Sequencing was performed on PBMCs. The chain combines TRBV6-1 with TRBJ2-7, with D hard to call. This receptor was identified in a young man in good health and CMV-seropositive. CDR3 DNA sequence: TGTGCCAGCAGTGTCAACTACGAGCAGTACTTC. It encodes CASSVNYEQYF.